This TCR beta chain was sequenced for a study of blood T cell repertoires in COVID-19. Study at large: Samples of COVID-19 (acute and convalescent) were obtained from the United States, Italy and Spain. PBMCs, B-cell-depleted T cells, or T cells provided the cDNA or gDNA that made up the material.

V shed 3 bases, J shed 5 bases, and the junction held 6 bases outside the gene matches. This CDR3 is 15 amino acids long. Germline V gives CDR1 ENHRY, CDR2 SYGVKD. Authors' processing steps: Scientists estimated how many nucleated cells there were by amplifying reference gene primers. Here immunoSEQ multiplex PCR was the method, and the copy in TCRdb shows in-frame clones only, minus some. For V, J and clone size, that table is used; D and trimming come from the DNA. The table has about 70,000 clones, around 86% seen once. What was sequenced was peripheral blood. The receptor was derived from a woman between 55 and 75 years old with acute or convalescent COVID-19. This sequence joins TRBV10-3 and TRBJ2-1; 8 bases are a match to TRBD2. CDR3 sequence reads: CAISDARGAHNEQFF. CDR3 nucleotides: TGTGCCATCAGTGACGCGCGGGGGGCCCACAATGAGCAGTTCTTC.